This T cell receptor (beta chain) was retrieved from a study of molecular identifiers for immune sequencing clone quantification. Across the whole study: RNA, taken in replicates from approximately 20,000 or 100,000 naive CD8 cells, was split five ways, with four sequenced.

This clonotype was observed at least ten times. Deletions cut 5 bases from V and 4 bases from J, with 15 bases between. Per germline, CDR1 MGHRA and CDR2 YSYEKL. This CDR3 is built from 15 residues. The sorting of naive CD8 T cells used the CD8+CD4-CCR7+CD45RA+ phenotype. TCRdb used MiXCR to reprocess the PCR reads, holding one entry per CDR3 protein. Of some 590,000 distinct CDR3 sequences in the sample, 25% were seen once. The chain uses TRBV4-1 and TRBJ1-3; D not certain. The clonotype was recovered from a human donor in good health. Some libraries in this study had Jurkat cell RNA spiked in. What was sequenced was naive CD8+ T cells from blood, with Jurkat cell RNA spiked in. The subset is: FACS-sorted CD8+CD4-CCR7+CD45RA+ naive T cells. CDR3 in DNA: TGCGCCAGCAGCACACCTTCAGCGCCGGGAAACACCATATATTTT. This gives the protein CASSTPSAPGNTIYF.